These 11 T cell receptor beta chains came from one sample sequenced in a study of identical twins. TCRdb reanalysed the 5' RACE reads using MiXCR and keeps one entry per CDR3 protein. The table has about 470,000 distinct CDR3 sequences, approximately 24% seen once; the top ten hold about 2.7%. These data also featured in a second study, about T cells expressing NK-cell markers.

Material for sequencing was CD4+ T cells sorted from blood. The receptors were sampled from a young woman in good health.

The CDR3 region is CASSILGLRYEFF. The DNA for the CDR3 is TGTGCCAGCAGTATTCTCGGGTTACGGTACGAGTTCTTC. The chain combines TRBV12-3 or TRBV12-4 with TRBJ2-1; D unclear. The V and J ends lost 5 bases and 14 bases respectively, with 19 bases between them. The CDR3 is 13 residues long.

The rearrangement links TRBV2 to TRBJ2-7; weak D call: TRBD1 (6 bases). Germline CDR1 reads SNHLY; CDR2 reads FYNNEI. V lost 6 bases and J lost 7, with 19 bases in between. CDR3 size: 14 residues. The CDR3 reads CASSQGKVALEQYF. The DNA of the CDR3 is TGTGCCAGCAGCCAGGGGAAGGTCGCTTTAGAGCAGTACTTC.

The chain is built from TRBV20-1 and TRBJ2-1, with no clear D. CDR3 length: 10 residues. V dropped 5 bases and J dropped 11 bases, with 10 bases sitting between them. CDR1 is DFQATT, CDR2 SNEGSKA, per germline (reference sequence). The chain's CDR3 is CSAGSPKQFF. DNA for the CDR3: TGCAGTGCTGGCAGTCCTAAGCAGTTCTTC.

The chain joins TRBV20-1 to TRBJ2-1; a possible D gene is TRBD2 (7 bases). Germline lookup yields CDR1 DFQATT and CDR2 SNEGSKA (reference sequence). The CDR3 is 14 amino acids. Trimming pared 2 bases from V and 8 bases from J, leaving 16 bases between. The CDR3 protein is CSARSGGARDEQFF. DNA of the CDR3: TGCAGTGCTAGAAGTGGGGGGGCCAGGGATGAGCAGTTCTTC.

This rearrangement joins TRBV10-3 to TRBJ1-1, with a possible D match to TRBD1 (6 bases). The germline V gene has CDR1 ENHRY and CDR2 SYGVKD. Trimming shortened V by 10 bases and J by 7 bases, and 22 bases separated the two germline ends. This CDR3 region has 14 residues. The CDR3: CATIQDSSNREAFF. The DNA of the CDR3 is TGTGCCACGATCCAGGACAGCTCTAACCGTGAAGCTTTCTTT.

This clonotype has more than one count but fewer than ten. This sequence joins TRBV7-2 and TRBJ2-3; D is possibly TRBD1 or TRBD2 (5 bases each). Germline V gives CDR1 SGHTA, CDR2 FQGNSA. The CDR3 is made up of 16 amino acids. Trimming pared 4 bases from V and 2 bases from J, leaving 16 bases between. As DNA, the CDR3 is TGTGCCAGCAGCTCGGGACGGGTTAGATCCACAGATACGCAGTATTTT. Protein: CASSSGRVRSTDTQYF.

This clonotype was observed a few times. V and J are TRBV6-1 and TRBJ2-5; TRBD1 matches 9 bases. Germline CDR1 and CDR2: MNHNS and SASEGT. This CDR3 has 15 amino acids. Trimming took 6 bases from V and 7 from J; bases not matched to a gene: 12. The chain's CDR3 is CASSPNTGGLGTQYF. In DNA form, the CDR3 reads TGTGCCAGCAGCCCGAACACAGGGGGCTTGGGGACCCAGTACTTC.

This sequence joins TRBV7-9 and TRBJ1-4; D ambiguous. Germline CDR1 reads SEHNR; CDR2 reads FQNEAQ (reference sequence). The CDR3 is 15 residues long. V lost 1 base and J lost 4, with 10 bases in between. CDR3 in amino acids: CASSLVAGVNEKLFF. In nucleotides, the CDR3 is TGTGCCAGCAGCTTAGTGGCTGGGGTTAATGAAAAACTGTTTTTT.

This clonotype was detected ten times or more. The chain is built from TRBV9 and TRBJ1-3, with TRBD1 identical over 11 bases. With 0 bases clipped from V and 4 bases from J, the junction kept 3 bases outside the gene matches. CDR1 is SGDLS, CDR2 YYNGEE, per germline. The CDR3 is made up of 16 amino acids. CDR3 DNA sequence: TGTGCCAGCAGCGTAGCTGGGACAGGGGGAGGAAACACCATATATTTT. It is translated as CASSVAGTGGGNTIYF.

At least ten counts were recorded for this clonotype. The junction shows a germline mismatch at one end, possibly a read error. The V gene is TRBV29-1, the J gene TRBJ2-5; D gene ambiguous. In germline, CDR1 is SQVTM, CDR2 ANQGSEA. The CDR3 length is 10 residues. This chain's CDR3 is CSAGDNTFNF. CDR3 coding DNA: TGCAGCGCTGGGGATAATACGTTTAACTTC.

This clonotype was detected only a few times. This chain joins TRBV4-3 and TRBJ2-2; TRBD2 matches 12 bases. Germline lookup yields CDR1 LGHNA and CDR2 YSLEER. The CDR3 length is 16 residues. Trimming cost V 1 base and J 10 bases; bases outside gene matches: 7. CDR3 residues: CASSQVFPSGRAELFF. The CDR3 DNA sequence: TGCGCCAGCAGCCAAGTGTTTCCTAGCGGGAGGGCGGAGCTGTTTTTT.